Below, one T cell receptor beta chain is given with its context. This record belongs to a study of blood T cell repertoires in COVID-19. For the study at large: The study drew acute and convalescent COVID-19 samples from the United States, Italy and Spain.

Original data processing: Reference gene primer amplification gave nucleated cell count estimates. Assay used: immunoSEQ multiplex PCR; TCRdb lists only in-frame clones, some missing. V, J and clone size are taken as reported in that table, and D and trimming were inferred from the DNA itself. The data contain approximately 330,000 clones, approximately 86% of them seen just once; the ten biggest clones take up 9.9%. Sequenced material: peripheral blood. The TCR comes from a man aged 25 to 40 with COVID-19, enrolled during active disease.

The CDR3 DNA sequence: TGCGCCAGCAGCTTGGCCGACTTCACTAGCACAGATACGCAGTATTTT. It is translated as CASSLADFTSTDTQYF. The chain joins TRBV5-1 to TRBJ2-3; D call uncertain. The germline gives CDR1 SGHRS, CDR2 YFSETQ. The V end lost 0 bases, the J end lost 0 bases, and 11 bases lay between the germline ends. This CDR3 has 16 amino acids.